Presented here are 32 T cell receptor beta chains from one specimen sequenced in a study of blood T cells in healthy people across ages. A second PCR, run for about 7 to 11 cycles, used a sample-barcoded 5' primer plus a J-beta primer mix. TCRdb re-analysed the 5' RACE reads in MiXCR, keeping a single row per CDR3 protein. This sample has hundreds of thousands of distinct CDR3 sequences, with 25% to 30% found just once. The specimen sequenced was blood. These receptors were collected from a woman at least 80 years old in good health.

This clonotype showed up many times. V gene TRBV6-1 combines with J gene TRBJ2-5; 9 bases are shared with TRBD1. The CDR3 spans 18 residues. Trimming took 2 bases from V and 4 from J; bases not matched to a gene: 14. Germline loops: CDR1 MNHNS, CDR2 SASEGT. The CDR3 region is CASSEQKGQGLWGETQYF. CDR3 in DNA: TGTGCCAGCAGTGAACAAAAAGGACAGGGGCTGTGGGGAGAGACCCAGTACTTC.

In its sample, this clonotype was seen many times. The rearrangement links TRBV7-2 to TRBJ1-2; TRBD1 agrees at 9 bases. CDR1 and CDR2 (germline): SGHTA, FQGNSA. Trimming at V came to 5 bases and at J to 4 bases, leaving 11 bases not matched to a gene. The CDR3 totals 16 residues. In DNA, the CDR3 is TGTGCCAGCAGCATTCGTACAGGGGGCTCGGGCTATGGCTACACCTTC. Encoded protein: CASSIRTGGSGYGYTF. Full variable domain (missing parts from reference TRBV7-2 and TRBJ1-2): GAGVSQSPSNKVTEKGKDVELRCDPISGHTALYWYRQSLGQGLEFLIYFQGNSAPDKSGLPSDRFSAERTGGSVSTLTIQRTQQEDSAVYLCASSIRTGGSGYGYTFGSGTRLTVV.

There are a few counts of this clonotype. The gene calls are TRBV7-2 and TRBJ2-7; TRBD1 matches at 9 bases. The CDR3 extends over 13 amino acids. The germline gives CDR1 SGHTA, CDR2 FQGNSA. V was clipped by 5 bases and J by 7 bases; unmatched bases: 6. CDR3 loop: CASSSQDRGEQYF. The CDR3 bases are TGTGCCAGCAGCAGCCAGGACAGGGGAGAGCAGTACTTC.

This clonotype was detected a few times. Possible read error: a much larger clone is one base away. The gene calls are TRBV6-6 and TRBJ2-1, with 10 bases matching TRBD2. The DNA matches TRBJ2-7 better at its end, which makes the J call doubtful. This CDR3 has 15 residues. Germline values: CDR1 MNHNY, CDR2 SVGAGI (reference sequence). CDR3 residues: CASSEKRGGYNEQYF. The CDR3 DNA follows: TGTGCCAGCAGTGAAAAGCGGGGGGGCTACAATGAGCAGTACTTC.

This clonotype was detected only a few times. A much larger clone lies one base from this, so it may be a read error. The chain has TRBV12-3 or TRBV12-4 and TRBJ2-7; no clear D. The CDR3 sequence is 13 residues long. The V and J ends lost 3 bases and 7 bases respectively, with 13 bases between them. Here the CDR3 DNA reads TGTGCCAGCAGTTTCCCCAATAACAATGAGCAGTACTTC. Amino acid sequence: CASSFPNNNEQYF.

The chain employs TRBV20-1 and TRBJ2-7, with 10 bases fitting TRBD1. CDR1 is DFQATT and CDR2 is SNEGSKA in the germline V gene (reference sequence). With 4 bases clipped from V and 2 bases from J, the junction kept 2 bases outside the gene matches. The CDR3 is 13 residues long. CDR3 in amino acids: CSATGQGTYEQYF. Written as DNA, the CDR3 is TGCAGTGCTACGGGACAGGGGACCTACGAGCAGTACTTC.

In this sample, this clonotype turned up many times. V is TRBV7-2 and J is TRBJ2-5; 14 bases map to TRBD2. V lost 5 bases to trimming and J lost 6 bases; unmatched junction nucleotides: 8. This CDR3 is 16 amino acids long. The germline V gene encodes CDR1 SGHTA and CDR2 FQGNSA. CDR3 sequence: CASSLRTSGGLKTQYF. Written as DNA, the CDR3 is TGTGCCAGCAGCCTGAGGACTAGCGGGGGGCTGAAGACCCAGTACTTC.

This clonotype was counted many times. V and J are TRBV6-2 or TRBV6-3 and TRBJ2-1, with TRBD1 matching 9 bases. This CDR3 spans 16 amino acids. V dropped 6 bases and J dropped 6; count of bases not matched to a gene: 12. From germline, CDR1 is MNHEY and CDR2 SVGEGT. CDR3 amino acids: CASRRNTGGAGNEQFF. The CDR3 region has the DNA TGTGCCAGCAGACGAAACACAGGGGGCGCGGGCAATGAGCAGTTCTTC.

Remarks on this clonotype: It may be a read error: a sequence one base away is much more abundant. The genes are TRBV7-3 and TRBJ2-3; TRBD2 aligns across 10 bases. This CDR3 is built from 17 residues. V trimming: 3 bases; J trimming: 2 bases; junction bases outside the gene matches: 8. Germline CDR1 and CDR2: SGHTA and FQGTGA. The CDR3 sequence is CASSLTRAGGDTDTQYF. As DNA, the CDR3 is TGTGCCAGCAGCTTGACAAGAGCGGGGGGGGACACAGATACGCAGTATTTT.

In regard to this clonotype: This may be a read error, as it is one base from a much larger clone. The V gene is TRBV7-9, the J gene TRBJ2-3; TRBD2 matches at 9 bases. Germline-derived CDR1 and CDR2 are SEHNR and FQNEAQ (reference sequence). CDR3 length: 15 residues. V dropped 7 bases and J dropped 1; count of bases not matched to a gene: 6. In DNA form, the CDR3 reads TGTGCCAGCAACGTACTAGCGGGCGGCACAGATACGCAGTATTTT. Its protein product is CASNVLAGGTDTQYF.

This clonotype was picked up many times. The chain is built from TRBV28 and TRBJ2-1, with TRBD1 matching over 9 bases. The CDR3 totals 15 residues. CDR1 and CDR2 from the germline V gene are MDHEN and SYDVKM. The trim removed 7 bases at V and 5 bases at J, leaving 9 bases unmatched. The CDR3 loop is CASTRPGTGNNEQFF. The CDR3 DNA sequence: TGTGCCAGCACCCGCCCCGGGACAGGGAACAATGAGCAGTTCTTC.

This clonotype has just a few counts. A much larger clone lies one base from this, so it may be a read error. The chain combines TRBV20-1 with TRBJ2-5, with TRBD2 identical over 12 bases. Germline CDR1 and CDR2: DFQATT and SNEGSKA (reference sequence). The CDR3 loop spans 16 amino acids. CDR3 nucleotide sequence: TGCAGTACTAGAGATCCGACTAGCGGGGGACAAGAGACCCAGTACTTC. Protein sequence: CSTRDPTSGGQETQYF.

The genes are TRBV20-1 and TRBJ2-3; unclear D gene. V was pared by 1 base and J by 2 bases, with 16 bases between. Germline assignment: CDR1 DFQATT and CDR2 SNEGSKA (reference sequence). CDR3 length: 16 residues. CDR3 sequence: CSARGDSSPFTDTQYF. CDR3 sequence (DNA): TGCAGTGCTAGAGGTGACTCCTCGCCGTTCACAGATACGCAGTATTTT.

The chain carries TRBV6-6 and TRBJ1-4; D remains ambiguous. This CDR3 is 14 amino acids long. From germline, CDR1 is MNHNY and CDR2 SVGAGI (reference sequence). Trimming cost V 3 bases and J 8 bases, with 13 bases left between them. CDR3 DNA sequence: TGTGCCAGCAGTTATACGTCGGAGAGGGAAAAACTGTTTTTT. Translating it yields CASSYTSEREKLFF.

This clonotype was observed many times. With a much larger clone just one base away, this may be a read error. V is TRBV7-2 and J is TRBJ2-7, with a tentative D call TRBD2 (6 bases). Deletions cut 4 bases from V and 6 bases from J, with 13 bases between. Germline V CDR1 and CDR2: SGHTA, FQGNSA. The CDR3 length is 13 residues. The CDR3 DNA follows: TGTGCCAGCAGCTACGACGGGCGGGGCGAGCAGTACTTC. This sequence encodes CASSYDGRGEQYF.

This clonotype occurred many times. This sequence joins TRBV15 and TRBJ2-1; 8 positions agree with TRBD2. This CDR3 has 16 amino acids. The V gene's germline CDR1 is LNHNV and CDR2 YYDKDF (reference sequence). V dropped 7 bases and J dropped 5; count of bases not matched to a gene: 13. In DNA, the CDR3 is TGTGCCACCACCTCCCCTCGGGGGGGCCGAGACAATGAGCAGTTCTTC. It translates to CATTSPRGGRDNEQFF.

Note on this clonotype: A read error is possible here, since a much larger clone lies one base away. The chain has TRBV15 and TRBJ1-2; D remains unclear. Germline CDR1 is LNHNV and CDR2 is YYDKDF (reference sequence). V lost 0 bases and J lost 12, with 11 bases in between. The length of the CDR3 is 12 residues. CDR3 region: CATSRDRASHTF. As DNA, the CDR3 is TGTGCCACCAGCAGAGATCGCGCTTCCCACACCTTC.

This chain joins TRBV10-3 and TRBJ2-1, with D maybe TRBD2 (6 bases). V was clipped by 10 bases and J by 5 bases, with 12 bases between them. Germline loops: CDR1 ENHRY, CDR2 SYGVKD. CDR3 length equals 12 residues. CDR3 in amino acids: CASGMTDNEQFF. CDR3 nucleotides: TGTGCCAGCGGGATGACCGACAATGAGCAGTTCTTC.

This clonotype was detected only a few times. The chain joins TRBV30 to TRBJ1-5; the D is unclear. This CDR3 is 13 amino acids long. Trimming took 3 bases from V and 3 from J, leaving 9 bases between them. Per the germline V gene, CDR1 is GTSNPN and CDR2 is SVGIG (reference sequence). The CDR3 DNA reads as TGTGCCTGGAGGTCCAGGTCCAATCAGCCCCAGCATTTT. This translates into CAWRSRSNQPQHF.

This clonotype has more than one count but fewer than ten. J is TRBJ1-1 and V is TRBV6-6, with D unclear. The CDR3 totals 10 residues. Germline CDR1 is MNHNY and CDR2 is SVGAGI (reference sequence). The V gene lost 5 bases and the J gene lost 11 bases, with 9 bases spanning the gap. CDR3 in amino acids: CASSGRAAFF. The CDR3 DNA follows: TGTGCCAGCAGTGGTAGGGCGGCTTTCTTT.

CDR3 DNA sequence: TGTGCCAGCAGTTACCGGACTAGCGGGGTGACGGGCTCCTACAATGAGCAGTACTTC. It specifies CASSYRTSGVTGSYNEQYF. The J gene is TRBJ2-5, the V gene TRBV6-2 or TRBV6-3; 12 positions match TRBD2. The CDR3 sequence is 19 residues long. In germline, CDR1 is MNHEY, CDR2 SVGEGT. V was pared by 2 bases and J by 11 bases, with 21 bases of the junction left unmatched.

V is TRBV12-3 or TRBV12-4 and J is TRBJ1-3; D gene unclear. V shed 6 bases and J shed 0 bases, with 6 bases lying between them. This CDR3 has 13 amino acids. DNA for the CDR3: TGTGCCAGCAGGAGATCCTCTGGAAACACCATATATTTT. Its protein product is CASRRSSGNTIYF.

A note on this clonotype: This may arise from a read error, as a much more abundant clone is one base away. This sequence joins TRBV4-2 and TRBJ2-1; no clear D gene. Germline V CDR1 and CDR2: LGHNA, YNFKEQ. The ends were cut back, 4 bases at V and 8 bases at J, with 18 bases in the middle. The CDR3 runs to 15 residues. The CDR3 loop reads CASSLGNGDGYEQFF. The CDR3 DNA sequence: TGTGCCAGCAGCCTGGGTAACGGAGACGGCTATGAGCAGTTCTTC.

The chain has TRBV3-1 and TRBJ2-7; 9 nucleotides match TRBD1. There are 17 residues in the CDR3. Looked up from germline, CDR1 is LGHDT and CDR2 is YNNKEL (reference sequence). J lost 1 base, V lost 2 bases, and 9 bases had no gene match. CDR3 in DNA: TGTGCCAGCAGCCAACGTCTTCGGGGACAGGGATCCTACGAGCAGTACTTC. Its translation is CASSQRLRGQGSYEQYF.

This clonotype was seen many times. V is TRBV7-2 and J is TRBJ1-5; 9 bases match TRBD1. The V and J ends lost 4 bases and 6 bases, in that order; junction bases with no gene match: 10. CDR3 length: 16 amino acids. Per the germline V gene, CDR1 is SGHTA and CDR2 is FQGNSA. CDR3 protein: CASSSRGGQGFQPQHF. The CDR3 coding sequence is TGTGCCAGCAGCTCCAGAGGGGGACAGGGCTTTCAGCCCCAGCATTTT.

The chain's CDR3 is CASSAVTGGNSPLHF. The CDR3 nucleotides are TGTGCCAGCAGCGCAGTTACAGGGGGTAATTCACCCCTCCACTTT. The chain employs TRBV9 and TRBJ1-6, with 8 positions matching TRBD1. Unmatched junction bases numbered 5, after V lost 3 bases and J lost 6 bases. The CDR3 is 15 residues long. Per germline, CDR1 SGDLS and CDR2 YYNGEE.

The rearrangement joins TRBV20-1 to TRBJ1-6; no reliable D call. Trimming took 6 bases from V and 7 from J, leaving 10 bases between them. CDR1 DFQATT and CDR2 SNEGSKA come from the germline V gene (reference sequence). This CDR3 spans 12 amino acids. CDR3 nucleotide sequence: TGCAGTGCCCGTACAACAAATTCACCCCTCCACTTT. Its protein product is CSARTTNSPLHF.

As concerns this clonotype: A much more abundant neighbour one base away suggests this may be a read error. The chain carries TRBV5-1 and TRBJ1-2; TRBD1 aligns across 9 bases. The CDR3 length is 14 residues. Per germline, CDR1 SGHRS and CDR2 YFSETQ. The CDR3 DNA reads TGCGTCAGCAGCTCGACAGGGGGAACGTATGGCTACACCTTC. As protein: CVSSSTGGTYGYTF. The variable domain in full, with the rest retrieved from reference TRBV5-1 and TRBJ1-2, is KAGVTQTPRYLIKTRGQQVTLSCSPISGHRSVSWYQQTPGQGLQFLFEYFSETQRNKGNFPGRFSGRQFSNSRSEMNVSTLELGDSALYLCVSSSTGGTYGYTFGSGTRLTVV.

Ten or more counts support this clonotype. The rearrangement uses TRBV5-6 and TRBJ2-5; D is possibly TRBD1 (5 bases). V lost 4 bases and J lost 3, with 13 bases in between. CDR1 and CDR2 from the germline V gene are SGHDT and YYEEEE. This CDR3 has 14 residues. CDR3 sequence reads: CASSQTTVKETQYF. Written as DNA, the CDR3 is TGTGCCAGCAGCCAAACGACAGTGAAAGAGACCCAGTACTTC. The whole variable domain, remainder taken from reference TRBV5-6 and TRBJ2-5, is DAGVTQSPTHLIKTRGQQVTLRCSPKSGHDTVSWYQQALGQGPQFIFQYYEEEERQRGNFPDRFSGHQFPNYSSELNVNALLLGDSALYLCASSQTTVKETQYFGPGTRLLVL.

The chain carries TRBV18 and TRBJ1-2; a weak D match, TRBD1 (5 bases). There are 14 residues in the CDR3. V lost 6 bases and J lost 4, with 15 bases in between. Germline V CDR1 and CDR2: KGHSH, LQKENI. In nucleotides, the CDR3 is TGTGCCAGCTCTACAACTTCAGGGTTCTATGGCTACACCTTC. Translating gives CASSTTSGFYGYTF.

The rearrangement uses TRBV12-3 or TRBV12-4 and TRBJ1-5; possibly TRBD1 for D (5 bases). The CDR3 has 14 residues. V lost 6 bases and J lost 5, with 14 bases in between. The CDR3 here is CASSLRQGHQPQHF. CDR3 DNA sequence: TGTGCCAGCAGCCTCAGGCAGGGCCATCAGCCCCAGCATTTT.

The chain has TRBV3-1 and TRBJ1-6; the match to TRBD1 covers 11 bases. CDR1 LGHDT and CDR2 YNNKEL come from the germline V gene (reference sequence). The CDR3 is 15 amino acids. J was trimmed by 9 bases and V by 6 bases; bases with no gene match: 7. CDR3 sequence (DNA): TGTGCCAGCAGTCGCACTGGGACAGGGGGTTCACCCCTCCACTTT. It translates to CASSRTGTGGSPLHF. The entire variable domain, with the rest obtained from reference TRBV3-1 and TRBJ1-6, is as follows: DTAVSQTPKYLVTQMGNDKSIKCEQNLGHDTMYWYKQDSKKFLKIMFSYNNKELIINETVPNRFSPKSPDKAHLNLHINSLELGDSAVYFCASSRTGTGGSPLHFGNGTRLTVT.